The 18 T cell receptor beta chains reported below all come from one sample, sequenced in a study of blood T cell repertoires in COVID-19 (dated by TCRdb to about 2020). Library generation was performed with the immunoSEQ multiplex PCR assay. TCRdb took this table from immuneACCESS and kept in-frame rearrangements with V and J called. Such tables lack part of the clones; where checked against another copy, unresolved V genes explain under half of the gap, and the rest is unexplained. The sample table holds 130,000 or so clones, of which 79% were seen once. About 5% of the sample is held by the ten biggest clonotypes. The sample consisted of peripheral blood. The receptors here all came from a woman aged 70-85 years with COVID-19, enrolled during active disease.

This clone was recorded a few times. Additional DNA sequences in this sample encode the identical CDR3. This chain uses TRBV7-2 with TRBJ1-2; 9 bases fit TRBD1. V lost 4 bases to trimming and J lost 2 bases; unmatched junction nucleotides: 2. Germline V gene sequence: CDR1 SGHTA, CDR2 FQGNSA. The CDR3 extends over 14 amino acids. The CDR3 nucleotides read TGTGCCAGCAGCTCGGACAGGGGCAACTATGGCTACACCTTC. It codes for CASSSDRGNYGYTF.

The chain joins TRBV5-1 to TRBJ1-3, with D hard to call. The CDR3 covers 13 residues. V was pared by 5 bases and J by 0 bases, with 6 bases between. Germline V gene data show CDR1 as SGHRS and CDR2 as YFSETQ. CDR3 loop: CASRIDSGNTIYF. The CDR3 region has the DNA TGCGCCAGCAGAATAGACTCTGGAAACACCATATATTTT.

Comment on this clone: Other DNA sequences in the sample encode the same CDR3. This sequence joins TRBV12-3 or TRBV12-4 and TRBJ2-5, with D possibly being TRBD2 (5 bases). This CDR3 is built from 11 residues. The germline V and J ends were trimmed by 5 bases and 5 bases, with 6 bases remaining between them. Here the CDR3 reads CASSRRETQYF. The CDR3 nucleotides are TGTGCCAGCAGTCGGAGGGAGACCCAGTACTTC.

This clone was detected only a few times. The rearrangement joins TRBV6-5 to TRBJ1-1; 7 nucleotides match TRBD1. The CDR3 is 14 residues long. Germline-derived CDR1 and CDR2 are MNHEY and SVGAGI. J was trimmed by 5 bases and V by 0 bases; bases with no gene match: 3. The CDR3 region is CASSYSPTGTEAFF. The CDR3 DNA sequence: TGTGCCAGCAGTTACTCGCCGACAGGGACTGAAGCTTTCTTT.

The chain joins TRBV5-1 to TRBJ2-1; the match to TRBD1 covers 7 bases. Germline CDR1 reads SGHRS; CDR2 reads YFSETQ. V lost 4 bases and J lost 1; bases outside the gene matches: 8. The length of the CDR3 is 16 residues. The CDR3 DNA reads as TGCGCCAGCAGCCCAGGGACAGCCATATCCTACAATGAGCAGTTCTTC. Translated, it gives CASSPGTAISYNEQFF.

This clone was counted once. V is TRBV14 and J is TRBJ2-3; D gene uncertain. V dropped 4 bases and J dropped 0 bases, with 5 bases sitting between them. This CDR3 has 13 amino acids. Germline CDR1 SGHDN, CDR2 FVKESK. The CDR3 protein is CASSPHSTDTQYF. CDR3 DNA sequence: TGTGCCAGCAGCCCCCATAGCACAGATACGCAGTATTTT.

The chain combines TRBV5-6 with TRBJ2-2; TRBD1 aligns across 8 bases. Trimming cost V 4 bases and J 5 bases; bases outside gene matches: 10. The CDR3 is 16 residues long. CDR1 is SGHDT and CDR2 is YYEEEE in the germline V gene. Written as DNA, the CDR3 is TGTGCCAGCAGCCCCCCGGACAGGGTAGTAACCGGGGAGCTGTTTTTT. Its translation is CASSPPDRVVTGELFF.

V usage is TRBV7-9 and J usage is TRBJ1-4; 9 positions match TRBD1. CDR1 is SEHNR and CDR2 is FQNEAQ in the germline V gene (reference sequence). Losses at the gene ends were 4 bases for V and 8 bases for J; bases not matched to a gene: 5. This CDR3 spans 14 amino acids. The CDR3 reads CASSSGQGIEKLFF. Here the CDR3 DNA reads TGTGCCAGCAGCTCGGGACAGGGTATCGAAAAACTGTTTTTT.

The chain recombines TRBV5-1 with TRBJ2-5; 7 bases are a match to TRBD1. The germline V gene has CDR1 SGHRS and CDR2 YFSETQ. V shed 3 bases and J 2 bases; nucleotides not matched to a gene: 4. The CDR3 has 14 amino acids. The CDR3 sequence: CASSYQGVQETQYF. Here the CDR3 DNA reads TGCGCCAGCAGCTACCAGGGGGTTCAAGAGACCCAGTACTTC.

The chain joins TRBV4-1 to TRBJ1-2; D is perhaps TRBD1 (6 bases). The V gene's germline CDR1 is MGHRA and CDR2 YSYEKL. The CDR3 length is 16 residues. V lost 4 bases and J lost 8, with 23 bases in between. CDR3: CASSPDRVPQGAGYTF. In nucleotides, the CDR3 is TGCGCCAGCAGCCCGGATCGGGTCCCACAGGGTGCAGGCTACACCTTC.

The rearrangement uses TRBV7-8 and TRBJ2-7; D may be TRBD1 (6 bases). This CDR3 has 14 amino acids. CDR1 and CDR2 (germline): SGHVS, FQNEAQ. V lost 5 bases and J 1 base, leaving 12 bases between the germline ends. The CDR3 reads CASSETRGSYEQYF. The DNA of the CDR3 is TGTGCCAGCAGCGAGACGAGGGGGTCCTACGAGCAGTACTTC. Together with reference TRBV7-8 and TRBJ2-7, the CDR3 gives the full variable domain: GAGVSQSPRYKVAKRGQDVALRCDPISGHVSLFWYQQALGQGPEFLTYFQNEAQLDKSGLPSDRFFAERPEGSVSTLKIQRTQQEDSAVYLCASSETRGSYEQYFGPGTRLTVT.

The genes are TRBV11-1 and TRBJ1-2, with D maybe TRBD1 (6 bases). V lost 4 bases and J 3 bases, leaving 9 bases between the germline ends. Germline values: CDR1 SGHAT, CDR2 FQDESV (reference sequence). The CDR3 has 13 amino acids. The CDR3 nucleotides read TGTGCCAGCAGCTACAGGGCCGACTATGGCTACACCTTC. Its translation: CASSYRADYGYTF. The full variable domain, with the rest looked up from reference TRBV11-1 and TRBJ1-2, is EAEVAQSPRYKITEKSQAVAFWCDPISGHATLYWYRQILGQGPELLVQFQDESVVDDSQLPKDRFSAERLKGVDSTLKIQPAELGDSAMYLCASSYRADYGYTFGSGTRLTVV.

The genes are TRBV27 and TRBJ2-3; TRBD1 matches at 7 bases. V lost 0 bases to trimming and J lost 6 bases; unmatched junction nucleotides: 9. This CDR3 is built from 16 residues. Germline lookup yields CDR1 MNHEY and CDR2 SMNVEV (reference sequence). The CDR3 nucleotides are TGTGCCAGCAGTTTATCGTCAGGGGGAAGGCGGGATACGCAGTATTTT. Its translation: CASSLSSGGRRDTQYF.

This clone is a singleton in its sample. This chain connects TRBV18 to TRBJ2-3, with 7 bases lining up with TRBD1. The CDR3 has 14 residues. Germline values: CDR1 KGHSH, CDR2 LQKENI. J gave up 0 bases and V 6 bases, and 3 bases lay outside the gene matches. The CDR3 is CASSDRSSTDTQYF. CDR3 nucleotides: TGTGCCAGCTCGGACAGGTCAAGCACAGATACGCAGTATTTT.

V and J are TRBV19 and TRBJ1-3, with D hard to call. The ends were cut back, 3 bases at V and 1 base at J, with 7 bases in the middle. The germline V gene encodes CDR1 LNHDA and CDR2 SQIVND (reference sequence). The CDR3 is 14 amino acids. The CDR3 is CASSITSSGNTIYF. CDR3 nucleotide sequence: TGTGCCAGTAGTATCACATCTTCTGGAAACACCATATATTTT.

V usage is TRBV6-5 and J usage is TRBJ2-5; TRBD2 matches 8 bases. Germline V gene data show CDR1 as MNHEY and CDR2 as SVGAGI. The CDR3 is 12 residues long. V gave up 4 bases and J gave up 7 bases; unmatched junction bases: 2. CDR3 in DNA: TGTGCCAGCAGTTCCAGCGGGGGGACCCAGTACTTC. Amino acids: CASSSSGGTQYF.

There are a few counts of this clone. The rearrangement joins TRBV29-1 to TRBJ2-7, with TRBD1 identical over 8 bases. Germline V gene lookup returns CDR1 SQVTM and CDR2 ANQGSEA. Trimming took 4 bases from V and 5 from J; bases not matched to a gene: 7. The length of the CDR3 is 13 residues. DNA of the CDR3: TGCAGCGTTGTTAGACAGGGGTCCCACGAGCAGTACTTC. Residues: CSVVRQGSHEQYF.

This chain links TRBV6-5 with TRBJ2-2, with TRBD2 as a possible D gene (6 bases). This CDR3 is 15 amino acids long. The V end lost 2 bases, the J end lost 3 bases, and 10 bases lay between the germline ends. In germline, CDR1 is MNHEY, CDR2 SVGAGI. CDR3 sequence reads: CASSYREVDTGELFF. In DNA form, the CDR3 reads TGTGCCAGCAGTTACAGGGAGGTCGACACCGGGGAGCTGTTTTTT.